Sequencing of this T cell receptor beta chain was carried out in a study of blood T cell repertoires in COVID-19. The repertoire was sequenced with immunoSEQ multiplex PCR; TCRdb's copy has only in-frame clones and lacks some. This table has 85,000 to 90,000 clones, 86% appearing once. The CDR3 covers 14 residues. The germline CDR1 and CDR2 sequences are MDHEN and SYDVKM. Trimming cost V 7 bases and J 5 bases; bases outside gene matches: 9. The chain has TRBV28 and TRBJ2-7, with 9 positions matching TRBD1. The source material was peripheral blood. This TCR derives from a human donor in a cohort sampled during active COVID-19. CDR3 residues: CASNTGQGGDEQYF. The CDR3, as DNA: TGTGCCAGCAACACGGGACAGGGAGGCGACGAGCAGTACTTC.